The 19 T cell receptor beta chains below come from one sample, sequenced in a study of breast tumors, draining lymph nodes, adjacent tissues. Samples came from axillary lymph nodes draining the breast cancer. TCRdb itself ran the multiplex PCR reads through MiXCR, one entry per CDR3 protein. The table lists around 150,000 distinct CDR3 sequences, approximately 20% of them singletons. Material: axillary lymph node tissue. The receptors here all came from a female donor with breast cancer. Some clones in this sample may be carry-over from other donors' samples.

The V call is TRBV28, the J call TRBJ1-1; perhaps TRBD1 as D (5 bases). The CDR3 totals 14 residues. Germline-derived CDR1 and CDR2 are MDHEN and SYDVKM. V was clipped by 9 bases and J by 1 base, with 15 bases between them. In DNA form, the CDR3 reads TGTGCCAGTCGGAAGCCGGGGGGGAACACTGAAGCTTTCTTT. It yields the protein CASRKPGGNTEAFF.

As for this clonotype: A clone one base away is much larger, so this may be a read error. This rearrangement joins TRBV11-2 to TRBJ2-1, with no clear D. Trimming shortened V by 0 bases and J by 14 bases, and 14 bases separated the two germline ends. Germline CDR1 and CDR2: SGHAT and FQNNGV. The CDR3 contains 13 residues. The CDR3 DNA reads TGTGCCAGCAGCTTAGAGGTTTTTACAGTGGAGTTCTTC. Its translation: CASSLEVFTVEFF.

This clonotype was observed many times. The rearrangement links TRBV7-9 to TRBJ1-4; 11 bases are a match to TRBD1. Germline CDR1 SEHNR, CDR2 FQNEAQ (reference sequence). Trimming took 4 bases from V and 6 from J; bases not matched to a gene: 4. The CDR3 has 15 amino acids. As DNA, the CDR3 is TGTGCCAGCAGCTCTCGGGACAGGGGGGATGAAAAACTGTTTTTT. Its protein product is CASSSRDRGDEKLFF.

The chain is built from TRBV28 and TRBJ1-3; D not certain. CDR3 length: 12 residues. CDR1 and CDR2 (germline): MDHEN, SYDVKM. Trimming took off 7 bases at V and 7 bases at J, with 11 bases between the two ends. The CDR3 region has the DNA TGTGCCAGCAATGCAGGCCCGAACACCATATATTTT. Amino acids: CASNAGPNTIYF.

This clonotype was picked up a small number of times. The V and J genes are TRBV27 and TRBJ1-6; 9 bases fit TRBD1. Germline values: CDR1 MNHEY, CDR2 SMNVEV (reference sequence). This CDR3 comprises 12 residues. V shed 6 bases, J shed 9 bases, and the junction held 0 bases outside the gene matches. The CDR3 region has the DNA TGTGCCAGCAGACAGGGGGCTTCACCCCTCCACTTT. Translated, it gives CASRQGASPLHF.

This clonotype was observed a few times. The J gene is TRBJ2-1, the V gene TRBV28, with 14 bases identical to TRBD2. Trimming took 4 bases from V and 2 from J; bases not matched to a gene: 4. The germline CDR1 and CDR2 sequences are MDHEN and SYDVKM. This CDR3 has 17 residues. The CDR3 reads CASSSGLAGVTYNEQFF. For the CDR3, the DNA is TGTGCCAGCAGTTCGGGACTAGCGGGAGTTACCTACAATGAGCAGTTCTTC.

This clonotype was observed a few times. This chain links TRBV18 with TRBJ2-5, with 7 bases aligning to TRBD1. The CDR3 is 15 residues long. Trimming took 3 bases from V and 4 from J; bases not matched to a gene: 8. Germline V lookup: CDR1 KGHSH, CDR2 LQKENI. The CDR3 DNA reads as TGTGCCAGCTCACCTGCGACAGGGACCCCAGAGACCCAGTACTTC. Translated, it gives CASSPATGTPETQYF.

This clonotype was seen more than once but under ten times. The CDR3 region has the DNA TGTGCCAGCAGCTCCCCCATCCTAGATAGGTCAGAGACCCAGTACTTC. Its translation is CASSSPILDRSETQYF. This chain connects TRBV11-3 to TRBJ2-5, with D unresolved. Germline V gives CDR1 SGHNT, CDR2 YENEEA. This CDR3 is built from 16 residues. Deletions cut 4 bases from V and 4 bases from J, with 19 bases between.

As regards this clonotype: Being one base from a much bigger clone, this may be a read error. This chain joins TRBV12-3 or TRBV12-4 and TRBJ2-1, with D hard to call. The CDR3 is made up of 14 amino acids. Trimming took 7 bases from V and 5 from J, leaving 15 bases between them. For the CDR3, the DNA is TGTGCCAGCAATTTGAACCTGGGGAACAATGAGCAGTTCTTC. This codes for CASNLNLGNNEQFF.

This clonotype has a count of ten or more. The chain combines TRBV6-5 with TRBJ2-3; 10 bases agree with TRBD2. The junction had 8 bases not matched to a gene; V was cut back by 7 bases and J by 7 bases. Looked up from germline, CDR1 is MNHEY and CDR2 is SVGAGI. The CDR3 is made up of 14 amino acids. CDR3: CASTSGLASNTQYF. DNA of the CDR3: TGTGCCAGCACATCGGGACTAGCGTCGAATACGCAGTATTTT.

The sample holds many counts of this clonotype. The V gene is TRBV7-6, the J gene TRBJ2-1; 8 bases are shared with TRBD2. The CDR3 is 16 amino acids. After removal of 2 bases from V and 5 bases from J, the junction contained 8 bases not matched to a gene. CDR1 SGHVS and CDR2 FNYEAQ come from the germline V gene. The CDR3: CASSLRLAGPHNEQFF. DNA of the CDR3: TGTGCCAGCAGCTTACGTCTAGCGGGTCCTCACAATGAGCAGTTCTTC.

About this clonotype itself: A single base separates this from a much larger clone, so it may be a read error. The chain recombines TRBV20-1 with TRBJ2-5; TRBD1 matches 8 bases. The CDR3 runs 12 residues. V shed 6 bases, J shed 9 bases, and the junction held 9 bases outside the gene matches. The germline V gene has CDR1 DFQATT and CDR2 SNEGSKA (reference sequence). The CDR3 reads CSARQGQEAQYF. The CDR3 DNA is TGCAGTGCCCGACAGGGACAGGAGGCCCAGTACTTC.

This clonotype was recorded at least ten times. The genes are TRBV12-5 and TRBJ2-7; unclear D gene. The CDR3 length is 11 residues. The V gene's germline CDR1 is LGHNT and CDR2 FRNRAP. V was cut by 6 bases and J by 2 bases, with 5 bases left in between. CDR3 coding DNA: TGTGCTAGTGGCCGAACCTACGAGCAGTACTTC. Encoded protein: CASGRTYEQYF.

This clonotype was detected many times. The gene calls are TRBV20-1 and TRBJ2-1; 8 bases align to TRBD2. The CDR3 runs to 15 residues. The ends lost 3 bases at V and 6 bases at J; junction bases unmatched: 10. The germline V gene encodes CDR1 DFQATT and CDR2 SNEGSKA (reference sequence). In nucleotides, the CDR3 is TGCAGTGCTAGGGGTCCGGGACTAGGTCGCAATGAGCAGTTCTTC. Translation gives CSARGPGLGRNEQFF.

This clonotype was seen ten or more times. The chain uses TRBV12-5 and TRBJ2-5; D tentatively fits TRBD1 or TRBD2 (6 bases each). Germline V gene lookup returns CDR1 LGHNT and CDR2 FRNRAP. The CDR3 contains 14 residues. The ends were cut back, 8 bases at V and 2 bases at J, with 15 bases in the middle. The CDR3 DNA sequence: TGTGCTAGTTCCAGGGGTGGAGGGCAAGAGACCCAGTACTTC. It yields the protein CASSRGGGQETQYF. Variable domain in full (rest from reference TRBV12-5 and TRBJ2-5): DARVTQTPRHKVTEMGQEVTMRCQPILGHNTVFWYRQTMMQGLELLAYFRNRAPLDDSGMPKDRFSAEMPDATLATLKIQPSEPRDSAVYFCASSRGGGQETQYFGPGTRLLVL.

The chain has TRBV19 and TRBJ1-5, with a weak D call TRBD1 (5 bases). V lost 3 bases to trimming and J lost 0 bases, with 12 bases between them. This CDR3 is 16 amino acids long. CDR1 and CDR2 (germline): LNHDA, SQIVND (reference sequence). The CDR3 sequence is CASSISSGYSNQPQHF. The DNA of the CDR3 is TGTGCCAGTAGTATTTCATCAGGGTATAGCAATCAGCCCCAGCATTTT.

This clonotype has only a few counts. The V and J genes are TRBV30 and TRBJ1-4; TRBD1 is a possible D gene (5 bases). Per germline, CDR1 GTSNPN and CDR2 SVGIG (reference sequence). Trimming left V 0 bases short and J 3 bases short, with 11 bases between. The CDR3 has 15 amino acids. This CDR3 reads CAWSVRGGANEKLFF. The CDR3 bases are TGTGCCTGGAGTGTACGTGGGGGGGCTAATGAAAAACTGTTTTTT.

In regard to this clonotype: Just one base apart from a much larger clone, this may be a read error. The chain recombines TRBV5-6 with TRBJ2-5, with D possibly called TRBD1 or TRBD2 (6 bases each). Per the germline V gene, CDR1 is SGHDT and CDR2 is YYEEEE. This CDR3 is 18 amino acids long. Deletions cut 4 bases from V and 7 bases from J, with 29 bases between. The CDR3 spells CASSETRHRTVQSGTQYF. The CDR3 nucleotides are TGTGCCAGCAGCGAGACTAGACATCGGACAGTTCAAAGCGGGACCCAGTACTTC. The variable domain in full, with the rest retrieved from reference TRBV5-6 and TRBJ2-5, is DAGVTQSPTHLIKTRGQQVTLRCSPKSGHDTVSWYQQALGQGPQFIFQYYEEEERQRGNFPDRFSGHQFPNYSSELNVNALLLGDSALYLCASSETRHRTVQSGTQYFGPGTRLLVL.

The chain joins TRBV5-1 to TRBJ2-1; 15 bases match TRBD2. V gave up 4 bases and J gave up 4 bases; unmatched junction bases: 6. The CDR3 totals 17 residues. From germline, CDR1 is SGHRS and CDR2 YFSETQ. The CDR3 DNA sequence: TGCGCCAGCAGCCCCGGACTAGCGGGAGGGTTTTACAATGAGCAGTTCTTC. As protein: CASSPGLAGGFYNEQFF.